This T cell receptor (beta chain) was identified during a study of T cell responses to AZD1222 COVID-19 vaccine. The protocol was immunoSEQ multiplex PCR, while the TCRdb copy is restricted to in-frame clones and leaves out a portion. The sample records about 53,000 clones, roughly 89% being singletons. Study-level findings and limits: Possibly, clonal diversity was underestimated; donors were largely white British and included more females. Baseline seropositivity characterized only six AZD1222 recipients. Recipients of two AZD1222 doses showed rising Spike-specific TCR breadth and depth.

A single count supports this clone. No antigen is known for it. Second-dose schedules of about 4 or about 12 weeks were combined. The CDR3 length is 14 residues. Germline-derived CDR1 and CDR2 are SGHVS and FQNEAQ. Trimming at V came to 5 bases and at J to 4 bases, leaving 7 bases not matched to a gene. The chain recombines TRBV7-8 with TRBJ2-7; the match to TRBD1 covers 8 bases. The clonotype was recovered from an adult who received the AZD1222 COVID-19 vaccine. This specimen consisted of peripheral blood, obtained 28 days after the second AZD1222 dose. The CDR3: CASSLRQGIYEQYF. The CDR3 nucleotides read TGTGCCAGCAGCCTACGACAGGGGATATACGAGCAGTACTTC. The full variable domain, in which reference TRBV7-8 and TRBJ2-7 provide the parts outside the CDR3, is GAGVSQSPRYKVAKRGQDVALRCDPISGHVSLFWYQQALGQGPEFLTYFQNEAQLDKSGLPSDRFFAERPEGSVSTLKIQRTQQEDSAVYLCASSLRQGIYEQYFGPGTRLTVT.